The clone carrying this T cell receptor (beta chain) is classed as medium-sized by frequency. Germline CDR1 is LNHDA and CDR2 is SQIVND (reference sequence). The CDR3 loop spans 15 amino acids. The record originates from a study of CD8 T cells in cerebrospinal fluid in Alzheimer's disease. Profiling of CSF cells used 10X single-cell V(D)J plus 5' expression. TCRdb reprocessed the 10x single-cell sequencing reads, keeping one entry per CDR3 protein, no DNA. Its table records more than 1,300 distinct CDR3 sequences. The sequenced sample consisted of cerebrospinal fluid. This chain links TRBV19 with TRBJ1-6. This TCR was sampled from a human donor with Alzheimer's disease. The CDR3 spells CASIDRSSYNSPLHF.